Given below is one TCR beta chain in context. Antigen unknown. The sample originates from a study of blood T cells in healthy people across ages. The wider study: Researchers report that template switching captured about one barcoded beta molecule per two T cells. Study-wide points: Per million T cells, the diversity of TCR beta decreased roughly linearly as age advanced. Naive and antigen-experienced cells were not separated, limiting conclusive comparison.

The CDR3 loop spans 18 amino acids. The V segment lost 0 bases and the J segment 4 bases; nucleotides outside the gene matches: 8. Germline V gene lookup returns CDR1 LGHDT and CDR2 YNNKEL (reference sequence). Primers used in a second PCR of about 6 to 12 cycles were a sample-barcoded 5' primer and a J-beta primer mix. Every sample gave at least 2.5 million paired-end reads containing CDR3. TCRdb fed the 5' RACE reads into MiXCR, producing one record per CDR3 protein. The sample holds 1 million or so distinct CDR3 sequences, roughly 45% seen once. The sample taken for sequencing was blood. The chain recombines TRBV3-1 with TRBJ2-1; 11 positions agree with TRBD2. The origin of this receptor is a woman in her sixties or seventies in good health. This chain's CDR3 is CASSQDLRGTSGYNEQFF. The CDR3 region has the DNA TGTGCCAGCAGCCAAGATCTTCGAGGGACTAGCGGTTACAATGAGCAGTTCTTC.